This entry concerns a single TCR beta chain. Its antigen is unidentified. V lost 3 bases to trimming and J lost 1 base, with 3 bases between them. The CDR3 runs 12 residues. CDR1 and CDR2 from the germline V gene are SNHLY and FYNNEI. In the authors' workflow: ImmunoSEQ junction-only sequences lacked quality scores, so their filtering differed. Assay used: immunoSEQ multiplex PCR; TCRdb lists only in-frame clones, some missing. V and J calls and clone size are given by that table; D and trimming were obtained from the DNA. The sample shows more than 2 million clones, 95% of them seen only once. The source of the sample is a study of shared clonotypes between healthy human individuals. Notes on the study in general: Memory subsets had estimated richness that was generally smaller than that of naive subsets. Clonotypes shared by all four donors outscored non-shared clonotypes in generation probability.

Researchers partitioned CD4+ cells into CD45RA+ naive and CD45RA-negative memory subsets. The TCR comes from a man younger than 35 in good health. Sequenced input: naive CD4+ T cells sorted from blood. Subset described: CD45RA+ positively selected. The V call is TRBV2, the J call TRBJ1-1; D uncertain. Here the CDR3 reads CASSDPNTEAFF. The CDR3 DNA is TGTGCCAGCAGTGACCCGAACACTGAAGCTTTCTTT.